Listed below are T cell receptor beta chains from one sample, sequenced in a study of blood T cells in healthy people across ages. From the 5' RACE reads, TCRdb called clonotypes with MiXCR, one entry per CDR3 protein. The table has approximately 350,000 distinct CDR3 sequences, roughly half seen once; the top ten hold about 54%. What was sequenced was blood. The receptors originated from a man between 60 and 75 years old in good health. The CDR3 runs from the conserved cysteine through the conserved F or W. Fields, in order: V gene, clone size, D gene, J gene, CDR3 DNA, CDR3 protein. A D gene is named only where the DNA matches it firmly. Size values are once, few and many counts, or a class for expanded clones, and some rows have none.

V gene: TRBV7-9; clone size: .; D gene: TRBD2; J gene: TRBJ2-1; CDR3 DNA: TGTGCCAGCAGCTTAGGTGCTAGCGGGAGCAATGAGCAGTTCTTC; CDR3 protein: CASSLGASGSNEQFF
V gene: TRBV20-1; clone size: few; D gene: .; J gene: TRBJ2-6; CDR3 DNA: TGCAGTGCGCCGACTATTACTGGGGCCAACGTCCTGACTTTC; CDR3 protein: CSAPTITGANVLTF
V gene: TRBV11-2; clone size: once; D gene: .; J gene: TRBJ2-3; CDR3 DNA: TGTGCCAGCAGCTTAGATCGGGCTAGACAGCAGTATTTT; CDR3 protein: CASSLDRARQQYF
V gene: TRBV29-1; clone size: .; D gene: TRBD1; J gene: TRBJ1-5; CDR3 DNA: TGCAGCGTTGTTATTGGGACAGGGGTGCGCCAGCCCCAGCATTTT; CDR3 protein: CSVVIGTGVRQPQHF
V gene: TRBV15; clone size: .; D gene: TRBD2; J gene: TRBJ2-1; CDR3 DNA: TGTGCCACCAGCAGTGGGCCTAGCGGCTCCTACAGTGAGCAGTTCTTC; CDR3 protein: CATSSGPSGSYSEQFF
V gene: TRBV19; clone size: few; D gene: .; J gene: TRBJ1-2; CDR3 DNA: TGTGCCAGTAGTATTCCGCCCGGGACAAGCGCCTACACCTTC; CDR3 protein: CASSIPPGTSAYTF
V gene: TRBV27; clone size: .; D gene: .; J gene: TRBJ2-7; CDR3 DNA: TGTGCCAGCAGCCGCCGGGACACTCCTGTCTACGAGCAGTACTTC; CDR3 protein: CASSRRDTPVYEQYF
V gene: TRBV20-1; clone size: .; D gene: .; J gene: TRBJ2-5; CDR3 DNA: TGCAGTGCCCGCATTTATGAGACCCAGTACTTC; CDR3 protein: CSARIYETQYF
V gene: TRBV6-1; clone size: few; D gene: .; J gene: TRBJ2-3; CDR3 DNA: TGTGCCAGCAGTGACGGGCCAGATAGCACAGATACGCAGTATTTT; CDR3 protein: CASSDGPDSTDTQYF
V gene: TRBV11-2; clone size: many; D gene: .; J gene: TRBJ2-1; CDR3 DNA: TGTGCCAGCAGCTTAGACAGGCGAGAGAATGAGCAGTTCTTC; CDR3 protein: CASSLDRRENEQFF
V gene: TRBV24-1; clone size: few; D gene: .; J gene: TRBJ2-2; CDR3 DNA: TGTGCCACCAGTGGTCCGGGACAAAACACCGGGGAGCTGTTTTTT; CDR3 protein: CATSGPGQNTGELFF
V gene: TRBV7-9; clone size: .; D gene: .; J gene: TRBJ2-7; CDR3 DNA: TGTGCCAGCAGCGATAACAACCAGGCTCCCGCCCTCTACGAGCAGTACTTC; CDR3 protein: CASSDNNQAPALYEQYF
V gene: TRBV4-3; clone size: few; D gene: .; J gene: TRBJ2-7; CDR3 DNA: TGCGCCAGCAGCCAAGACACAACCTACGAGCAGTACTTC; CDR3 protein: CASSQDTTYEQYF
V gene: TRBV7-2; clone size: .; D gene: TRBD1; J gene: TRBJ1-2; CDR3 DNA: TGTGCCAGCAGCCGGGGACAGGGCTATGGCTACACCTTC; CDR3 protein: CASSRGQGYGYTF
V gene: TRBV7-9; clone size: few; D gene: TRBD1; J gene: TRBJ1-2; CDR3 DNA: TGTGCCAGCAGCGTGTATCAGGGGGCTACTAGTGGCTACACCTTC; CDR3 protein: CASSVYQGATSGYTF
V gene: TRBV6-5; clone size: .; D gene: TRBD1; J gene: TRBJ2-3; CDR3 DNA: TGTGCCAGCAGTTACTGGACAGGCAGCACAGATACGCAGTATTTT; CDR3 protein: CASSYWTGSTDTQYF
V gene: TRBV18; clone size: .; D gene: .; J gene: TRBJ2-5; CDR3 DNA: TGTGCCAGCCGACCCGGAGGCGGTATGCCTCAAGAGACCCAGTACTTC; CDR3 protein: CASRPGGGMPQETQYF
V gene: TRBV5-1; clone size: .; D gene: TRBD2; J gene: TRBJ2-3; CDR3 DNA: TGCGCCAGCAGCACAGGACTAGCGGGGCCTAGCACAGATACGCAGTATTTT; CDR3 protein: CASSTGLAGPSTDTQYF
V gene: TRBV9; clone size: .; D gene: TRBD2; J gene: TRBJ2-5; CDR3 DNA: TGTGCCAGCAGCGTAGGTGGGGAGGGTCGGGAGACCCAGTACTTC; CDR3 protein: CASSVGGEGRETQYF
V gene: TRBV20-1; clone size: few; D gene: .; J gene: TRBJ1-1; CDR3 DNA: TGCAGTGCTGAACGGAACGGGAACACTGAAGCTTTCTTT; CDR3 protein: CSAERNGNTEAFF
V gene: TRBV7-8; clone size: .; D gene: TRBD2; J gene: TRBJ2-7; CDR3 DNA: TGTGCCAGCAGCCCTAGGACTAGCGACGAGCAGTACTTC; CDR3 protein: CASSPRTSDEQYF
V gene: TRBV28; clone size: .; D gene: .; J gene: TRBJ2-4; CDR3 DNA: TGTGCCAGCAGTATACCAGGAGCCTCGGAGGGGAACATTCAGTACTTC; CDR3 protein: CASSIPGASEGNIQYF
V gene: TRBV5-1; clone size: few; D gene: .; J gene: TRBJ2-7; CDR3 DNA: TGCGCCAGCAGCCTGGCAGCGGGTTCACACGAGCAGTACTTC; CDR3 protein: CASSLAAGSHEQYF
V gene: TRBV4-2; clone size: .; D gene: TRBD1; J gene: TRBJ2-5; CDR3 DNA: TGTGCCAGCAGCCAAGAGAAGACAGGGGGCGCCGAGACCCAGTACTTC; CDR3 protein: CASSQEKTGGAETQYF
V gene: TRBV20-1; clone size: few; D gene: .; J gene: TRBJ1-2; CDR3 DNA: TGCAGTGCTAGTAAGAACGACTATGGCTACACCTTC; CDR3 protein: CSASKNDYGYTF
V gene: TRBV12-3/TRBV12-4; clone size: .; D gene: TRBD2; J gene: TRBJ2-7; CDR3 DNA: TGTGCCAGCAGCCAGGGACTAGCCGCCCTCTACGAGCAGTACTTC; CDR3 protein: CASSQGLAALYEQYF
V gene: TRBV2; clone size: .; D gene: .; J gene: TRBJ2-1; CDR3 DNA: TGTGCCAGCAGTGAAAATCTCGGCAATGAGCAGTTCTTC; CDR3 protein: CASSENLGNEQFF
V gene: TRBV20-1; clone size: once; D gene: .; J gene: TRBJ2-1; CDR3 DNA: TGCAGTGCTCGGCAGGCTAGGGGTGAGCAGTTCTTC; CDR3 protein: CSARQARGEQFF
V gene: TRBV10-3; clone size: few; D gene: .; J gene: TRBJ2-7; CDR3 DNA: TGTGCCATCAGTGGGGGTGGCCAGGCGGTCGAGCAGTACTTC; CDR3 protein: CAISGGGQAVEQYF
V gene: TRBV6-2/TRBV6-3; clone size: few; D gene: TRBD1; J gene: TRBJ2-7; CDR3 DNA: TGTGCCAGCAGGAGAGACAGGGCCTCCTACGAGCAGTACTTC; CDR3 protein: CASRRDRASYEQYF
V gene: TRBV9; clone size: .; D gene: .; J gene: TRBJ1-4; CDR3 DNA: TGTGCCAGCAGCGTAGGAGGCAGGGAAACGAGTGAAAAACTGTTTTTT; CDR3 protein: CASSVGGRETSEKLFF
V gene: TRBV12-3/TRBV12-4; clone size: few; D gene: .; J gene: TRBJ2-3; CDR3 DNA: TGTGCCAGCAGCTCGGAGTCGTATGGTACGCAGTATTTT; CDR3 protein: CASSSESYGTQYF
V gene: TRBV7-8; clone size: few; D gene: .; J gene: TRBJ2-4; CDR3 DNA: TGTGCCAGCAGCCCCGGACGTAAAAACATTCAGTACTTC; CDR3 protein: CASSPGRKNIQYF
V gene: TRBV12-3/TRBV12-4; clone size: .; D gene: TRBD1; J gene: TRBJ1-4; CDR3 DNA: TGTGCCAGCAGCCTCGACAGGGGTAGGGAAAAACTGTTTTTT; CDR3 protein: CASSLDRGREKLFF
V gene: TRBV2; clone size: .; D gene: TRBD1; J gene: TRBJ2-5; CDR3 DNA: TGTGCCAGCAGTGTGCAGGGGGCTATGGGGTACTTC; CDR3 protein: CASSVQGAMGYF
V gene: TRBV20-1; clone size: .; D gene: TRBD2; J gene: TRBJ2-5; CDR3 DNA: TGCAGTGCTAGAGATTTGACTAGCGGGGGGGGAGAGACCCAGTACTTC; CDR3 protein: CSARDLTSGGGETQYF
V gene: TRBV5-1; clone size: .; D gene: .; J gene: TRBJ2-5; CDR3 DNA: TGCGCCAGCAGCCTGCGGGGGCTCGGGGAGACCCAGTACTTC; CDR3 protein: CASSLRGLGETQYF
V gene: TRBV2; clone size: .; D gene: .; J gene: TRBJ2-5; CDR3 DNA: TGTGCCAGCAGTGAACTAGCCCCCCAAGAGACCCAGTACTTC; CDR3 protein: CASSELAPQETQYF
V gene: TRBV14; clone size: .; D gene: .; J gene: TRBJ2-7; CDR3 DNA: TGTGCCAGCAGCCAACAGCTCTACGAGCAGTACTTC; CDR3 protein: CASSQQLYEQYF
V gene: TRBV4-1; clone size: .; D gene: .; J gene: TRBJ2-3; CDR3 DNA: TGCGCCAGCAGCCGGGACCTAGATACGCAGTATTTT; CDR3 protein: CASSRDLDTQYF
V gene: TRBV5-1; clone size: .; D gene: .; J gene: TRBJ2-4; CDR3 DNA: TGCGCCAGCAGCTTGGCCAGCACATCAGTGGACATTCAGTACTTC; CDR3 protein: CASSLASTSVDIQYF
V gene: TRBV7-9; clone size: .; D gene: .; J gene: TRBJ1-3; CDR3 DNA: TGTGCCATCCAGACGGGGGGGCGGAAGACCCCTGGAAACACCATATATTTT; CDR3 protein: CAIQTGGRKTPGNTIYF
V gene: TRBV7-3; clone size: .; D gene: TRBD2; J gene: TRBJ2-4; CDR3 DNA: TGTGCCAGCAGCTTAACCCCCCTTAGCGGGGTGAAAAACATTCAGTACTTC; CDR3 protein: CASSLTPLSGVKNIQYF
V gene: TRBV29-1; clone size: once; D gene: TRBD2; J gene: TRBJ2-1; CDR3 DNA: TGCAGCGTTAAAGCCGGAGCGGGACTAGTGAACAATGAGCAGTTCTTC; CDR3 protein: CSVKAGAGLVNNEQFF
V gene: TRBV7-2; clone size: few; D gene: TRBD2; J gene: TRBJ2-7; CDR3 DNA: TGTGCCAGCAGCAGCACTAGCGAGTCCTACGAGCAGTACTTC; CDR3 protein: CASSSTSESYEQYF
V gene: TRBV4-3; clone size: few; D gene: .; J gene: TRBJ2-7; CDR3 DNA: TGCGCCAGCAGCCAAGCCTTAGCGGACCCTGCCTACGAGCAGTACTTC; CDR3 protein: CASSQALADPAYEQYF
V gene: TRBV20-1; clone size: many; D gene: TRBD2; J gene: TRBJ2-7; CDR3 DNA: TGCAGTGCTAGAGAATGGCTAGCGGGGTCCGGGGAGCAGTACTTC; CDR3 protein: CSAREWLAGSGEQYF
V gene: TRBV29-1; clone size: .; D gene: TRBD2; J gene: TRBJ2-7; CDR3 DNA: TGCAGCGTTGAAGCCCGACTAGCGGGAGCCAACGAGCAGTACTTC; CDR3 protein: CSVEARLAGANEQYF
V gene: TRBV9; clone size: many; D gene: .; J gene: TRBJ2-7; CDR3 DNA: TGTGCCAGCAGCGTGCGGGACAATTATTACGAGCAGTACTTC; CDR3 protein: CASSVRDNYYEQYF
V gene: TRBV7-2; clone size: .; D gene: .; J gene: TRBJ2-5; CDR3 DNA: TGTGCCAGCAGCTTAGCCGGGACTGGGGAGACCCAGTACTTC; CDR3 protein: CASSLAGTGETQYF
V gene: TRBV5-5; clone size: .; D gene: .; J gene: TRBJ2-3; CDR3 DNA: TGTGCCAGCAGCTTGGTTAGTGGCGGCGCAGATACGCAGTATTTT; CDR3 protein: CASSLVSGGADTQYF
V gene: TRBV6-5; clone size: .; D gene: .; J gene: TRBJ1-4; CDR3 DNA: TGTGCCAGCAGTTACTCAGAGGGCCTGACGGGAACTAATGAAAAACTGTTTTTT; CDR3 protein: CASSYSEGLTGTNEKLFF
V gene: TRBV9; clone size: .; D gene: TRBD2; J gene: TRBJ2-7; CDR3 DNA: TGTGCCAGCAGCGCGGGACTAGGGGCGGAAGAGCAGTACTTC; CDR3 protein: CASSAGLGAEEQYF
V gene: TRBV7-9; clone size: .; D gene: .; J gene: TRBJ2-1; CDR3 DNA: TGTGCCAGCAGCCTGTGGGGGGGCGTCTACAATGAGCAGTTCTTC; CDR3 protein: CASSLWGGVYNEQFF
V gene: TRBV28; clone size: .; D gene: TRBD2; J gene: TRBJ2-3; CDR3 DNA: TGTGCCAGCAGTCCTACTCCGACTAGCGGGACCACAGATACGCAGTATTTT; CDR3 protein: CASSPTPTSGTTDTQYF
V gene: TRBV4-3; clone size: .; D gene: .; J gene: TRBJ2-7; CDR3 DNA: TGCGCCAGCAGCCAAGGCCTGTCCAGCGGCGCCTACGAGCAGTACTTC; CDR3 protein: CASSQGLSSGAYEQYF
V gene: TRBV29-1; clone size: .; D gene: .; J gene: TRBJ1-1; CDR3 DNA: TGCAGCGTTGAAGAGGGACCGAACACTGAAGCTTTCTTT; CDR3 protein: CSVEEGPNTEAFF